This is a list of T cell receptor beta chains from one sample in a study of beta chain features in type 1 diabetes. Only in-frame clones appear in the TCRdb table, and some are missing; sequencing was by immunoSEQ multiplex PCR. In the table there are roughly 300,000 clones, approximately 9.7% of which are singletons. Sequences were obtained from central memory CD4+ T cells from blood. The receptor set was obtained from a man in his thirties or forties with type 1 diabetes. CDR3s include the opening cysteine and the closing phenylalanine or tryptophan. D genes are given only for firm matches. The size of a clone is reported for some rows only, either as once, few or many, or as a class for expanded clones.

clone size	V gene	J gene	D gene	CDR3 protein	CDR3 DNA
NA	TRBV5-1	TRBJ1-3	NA	CASSLDVRRRNTIYF	TGCGCCAGCAGCTTGGATGTCAGACGGAGAAACACCATATATTTT
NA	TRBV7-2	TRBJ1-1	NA	CASSLMLYTEAFF	TGTGCCAGCAGCCTGATGCTTTACACTGAAGCTTTCTTT
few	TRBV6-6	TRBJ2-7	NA	CASSYSLGAYYEQYF	TGTGCCAGCAGTTACTCCCTAGGGGCTTACTACGAGCAGTACTTC
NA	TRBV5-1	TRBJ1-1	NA	CASSPRGTEAFF	TGCGCCAGCTCCCCCAGGGGCACTGAAGCTTTCTTT
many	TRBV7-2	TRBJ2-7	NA	CASSSPGRLFEQYF	TGTGCCAGCAGCAGTCCGGGACGGCTTTTTGAGCAGTACTTC
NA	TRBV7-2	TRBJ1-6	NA	CASSKDRTPLHF	TGTGCCAGCAGCAAAGATCGGACACCCCTCCACTTT
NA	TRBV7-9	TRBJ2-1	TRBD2	CASSFQPGLAYNEQFF	TGTGCCAGCAGCTTCCAACCGGGACTAGCATACAATGAGCAGTTCTTC
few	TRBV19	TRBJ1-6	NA	CASCHRNSPLHF	TGTGCCAGTTGTCATCGGAATTCACCCCTCCACTTT
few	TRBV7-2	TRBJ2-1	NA	CASSLTRGEQFF	TGTGCCAGCAGCTTGACTAGAGGTGAGCAGTTCTTC
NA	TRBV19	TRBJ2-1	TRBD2	CASSETSAYNEQFF	TGTGCCAGTAGTGAGACTAGCGCCTACAATGAGCAGTTCTTC
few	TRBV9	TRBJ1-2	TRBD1	CASSGGGREGYTF	TGTGCCAGCAGCGGAGGGGGCAGGGAAGGCTACACCTTC
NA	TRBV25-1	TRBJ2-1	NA	CASSAFEGSSYNEQFF	TGTGCCAGCAGTGCTTTCGAGGGCAGCTCCTACAATGAGCAGTTCTTC
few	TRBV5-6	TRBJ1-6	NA	CASSLGGVRSYNSPLHF	TGTGCCAGCAGCTTGGGGGGAGTTCGATCCTATAATTCACCCCTCCACTTT
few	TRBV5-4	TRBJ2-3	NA	CASSLAGTKDTQYF	TGTGCCAGCAGCTTGGCCGGGACAAAGGATACGCAGTATTTT
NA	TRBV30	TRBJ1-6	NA	CAWSVKPGPLHF	TGTGCCTGGAGTGTAAAGCCCGGGCCCCTCCACTTT
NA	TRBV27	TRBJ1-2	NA	CASSLSGENGYTF	TGTGCCAGCAGTTTATCTGGGGAGAATGGCTACACCTTC
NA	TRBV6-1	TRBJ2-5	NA	CATSAPAGDYQETQYF	TGTGCCACCAGTGCGCCAGCCGGGGATTACCAAGAGACCCAGTACTTC
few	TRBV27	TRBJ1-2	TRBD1	CASSRTGGNYGYTF	TGTGCCAGCAGCCGGACAGGGGGCAACTATGGCTACACCTTC
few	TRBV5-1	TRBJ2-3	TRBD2	CASSLRAGGQDTQYF	TGCGCCAGCAGCTTGCGAGCGGGGGGGCAAGATACGCAGTATTTT
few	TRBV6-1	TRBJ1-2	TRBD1	CASRQNRGRDGYTF	TGTGCCAGCAGGCAGAACAGGGGGCGCGATGGCTACACCTTC
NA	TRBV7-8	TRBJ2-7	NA	CASSSPSYEQYF	TGTGCCAGCAGCTCCCCCTCCTACGAGCAGTACTTC
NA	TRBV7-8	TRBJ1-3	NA	CASSSESLWVDTIYF	TGTGCCAGCAGCTCCGAATCACTTTGGGTTGACACCATATATTTT
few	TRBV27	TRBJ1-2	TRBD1	CASSPWNGQGADGYTF	TGTGCCAGCAGCCCTTGGAACGGACAGGGGGCGGATGGCTACACCTTC